This T cell receptor (beta chain) is drawn from a study of identical twins' blood T cells. Study context: Approximately 50 million reads came from 12 libraries, six alpha, six beta.

As to this clonotype: What it binds is not known. One junction end disagrees with the germline gene, perhaps due to a read error.

Libraries were made from RNA as TCR cDNA, using a modified protocol. One entry per CDR3 protein results from TCRdb running MiXCR on the 5' RACE reads. This table holds fewer than 450,000 distinct CDR3 sequences, approximately 30% found once. Whole-study findings and limits: Twin similarity might stem from environmental factors, not only genetics.

Sequencing used PBMCs. The receptor comes from a woman aged 18-49 years in good health.

The CDR3 region has the DNA TGTGCCAACAGCAACGGGTCTAGGGGAGCTGAAGCTTTCTTT. Encoded protein: CANSNGSRGAEAFF. This chain joins TRBV14 and TRBJ1-1; perhaps TRBD1 as D (5 bases). This CDR3 has 14 residues. CDR1 SGHDN and CDR2 FVKESK come from the germline V gene.